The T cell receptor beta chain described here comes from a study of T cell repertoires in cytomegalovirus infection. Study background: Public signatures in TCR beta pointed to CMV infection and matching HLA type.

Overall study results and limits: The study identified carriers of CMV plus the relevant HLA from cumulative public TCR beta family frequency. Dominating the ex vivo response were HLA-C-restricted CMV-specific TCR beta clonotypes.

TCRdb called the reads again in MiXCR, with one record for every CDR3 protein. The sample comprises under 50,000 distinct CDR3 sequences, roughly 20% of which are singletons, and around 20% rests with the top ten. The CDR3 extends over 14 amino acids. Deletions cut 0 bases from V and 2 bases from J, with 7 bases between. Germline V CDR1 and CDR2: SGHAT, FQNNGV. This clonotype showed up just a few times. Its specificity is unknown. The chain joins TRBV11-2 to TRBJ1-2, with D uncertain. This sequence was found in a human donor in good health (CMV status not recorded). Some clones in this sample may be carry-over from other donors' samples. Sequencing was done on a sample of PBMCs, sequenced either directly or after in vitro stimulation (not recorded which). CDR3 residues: CASSLDLGNYGYTF. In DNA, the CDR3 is TGTGCCAGCAGCTTAGATCTTGGAAACTATGGCTACACCTTC.